This T cell receptor (beta chain) was documented in a study of T-cell memory formation after mild COVID-19. The study's findings and limits: CM and EM subsets held most contracting CD4+ clones; EMRA held CD8+ ones.

TCRdb passed the 5' RACE reads through MiXCR, listing each CDR3 protein once. Of roughly 130,000 distinct CDR3 sequences in the sample, 17% were seen once. V lost 8 bases and J lost 0; bases outside the gene matches: 4. This CDR3 has 14 amino acids. The germline V gene has CDR1 MNHEY and CDR2 SVGEGT. Regarding this clonotype: No antigen is known for it.

The V gene is TRBV6-2 or TRBV6-3, the J gene TRBJ2-1, with TRBD1 matching 7 bases. Material for sequencing was PBMCs or a T cell subset sorted from them (not recorded which). The clonotype originates from a man aged 18 to 30 who had mild COVID-19 (a few samples of this study predate the infection). Cell type and time point are not known. The CDR3 is CASQGDSSYNEQFF. The CDR3 bases are TGTGCCAGCCAGGGGGACAGCTCCTACAATGAGCAGTTCTTC.